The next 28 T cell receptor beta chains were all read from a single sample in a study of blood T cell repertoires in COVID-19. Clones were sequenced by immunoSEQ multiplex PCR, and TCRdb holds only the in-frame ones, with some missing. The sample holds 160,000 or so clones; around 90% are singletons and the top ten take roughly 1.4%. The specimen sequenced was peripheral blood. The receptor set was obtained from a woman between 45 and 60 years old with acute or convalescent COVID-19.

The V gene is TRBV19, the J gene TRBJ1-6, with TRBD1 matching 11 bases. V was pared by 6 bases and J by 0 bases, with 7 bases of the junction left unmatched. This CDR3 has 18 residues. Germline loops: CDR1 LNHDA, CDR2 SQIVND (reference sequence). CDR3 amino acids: CASRPGQGGSSYNSPLHF. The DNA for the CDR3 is TGTGCCAGTAGGCCGGGACAGGGGGGAAGCTCCTATAATTCACCCCTCCACTTT.

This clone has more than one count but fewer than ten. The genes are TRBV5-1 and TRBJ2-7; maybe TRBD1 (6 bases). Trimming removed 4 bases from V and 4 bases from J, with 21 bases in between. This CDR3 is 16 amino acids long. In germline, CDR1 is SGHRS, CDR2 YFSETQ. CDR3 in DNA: TGCGCCAGCAGCGCCACCTGGGACAATATGGGGTACGAGCAGTACTTC. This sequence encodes CASSATWDNMGYEQYF.

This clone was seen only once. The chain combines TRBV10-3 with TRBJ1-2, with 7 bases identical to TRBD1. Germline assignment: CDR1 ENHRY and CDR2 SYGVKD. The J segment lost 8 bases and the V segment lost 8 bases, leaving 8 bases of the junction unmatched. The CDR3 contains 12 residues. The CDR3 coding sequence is TGTGCCATCGGACAGGTGTACGGAGGCTACACCTTC. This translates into CAIGQVYGGYTF.

The CDR3 protein is CASSVWDREEATQYF. CDR3 coding DNA: TGTGCCAGCAGCGTATGGGACAGAGAAGAGGCTACGCAGTATTTT. The chain links TRBV9 to TRBJ2-3; 7 bases fit TRBD1. CDR1 and CDR2 (germline): SGDLS, YYNGEE. CDR3 length: 15 residues. V shed 1 base, J shed 8 bases, and the junction held 10 bases outside the gene matches.

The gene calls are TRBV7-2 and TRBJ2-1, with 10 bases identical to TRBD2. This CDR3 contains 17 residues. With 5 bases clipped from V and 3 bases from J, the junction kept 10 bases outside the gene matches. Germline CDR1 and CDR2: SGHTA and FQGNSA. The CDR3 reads CASSPPERGGSYNEQFF. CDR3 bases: TGTGCCAGCAGCCCTCCAGAGCGGGGGGGCAGCTACAATGAGCAGTTCTTC.

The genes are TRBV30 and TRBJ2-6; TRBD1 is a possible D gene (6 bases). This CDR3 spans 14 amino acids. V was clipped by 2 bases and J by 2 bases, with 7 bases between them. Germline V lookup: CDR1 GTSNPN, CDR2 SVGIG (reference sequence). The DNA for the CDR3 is TGTGCCTGGAGTTCAGGGGCTGGGGCCAACGTCCTGACTTTC. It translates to CAWSSGAGANVLTF. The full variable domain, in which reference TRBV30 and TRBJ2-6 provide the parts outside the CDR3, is SQTIHQWPATLVQPVGSPLSLECTVEGTSNPNLYWYRQAAGRGLQLLFYSVGIGQISSEVPQNLSASRPQDRQFILSSKKLLLSDSGFYLCAWSSGAGANVLTFGAGSRLTVL.

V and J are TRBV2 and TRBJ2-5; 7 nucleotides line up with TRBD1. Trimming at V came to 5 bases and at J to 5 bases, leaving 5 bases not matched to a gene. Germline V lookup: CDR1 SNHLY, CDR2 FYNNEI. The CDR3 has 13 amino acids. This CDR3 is CASSLTGMETQYF. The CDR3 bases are TGTGCCAGCAGTCTGACAGGGATGGAGACCCAGTACTTC. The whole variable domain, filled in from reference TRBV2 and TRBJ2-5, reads EPEVTQTPSHQVTQMGQEVILRCVPISNHLYFYWYRQILGQKVEFLVSFYNNEISEKSEIFDDQFSVERPDGSNFTLKIRSTKLEDSAMYFCASSLTGMETQYFGPGTRLLVL.

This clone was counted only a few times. CDR3 nucleotides: TGTGCCAGCAGTTTATCTGGACAGGGCAGGTTCTTT. It is translated as CASSLSGQGRFF. The chain has TRBV12-3 or TRBV12-4 and TRBJ1-1; the match to TRBD1 covers 8 bases. This CDR3 is built from 12 residues. The ends lost 2 bases at V and 14 bases at J; junction bases unmatched: 7.

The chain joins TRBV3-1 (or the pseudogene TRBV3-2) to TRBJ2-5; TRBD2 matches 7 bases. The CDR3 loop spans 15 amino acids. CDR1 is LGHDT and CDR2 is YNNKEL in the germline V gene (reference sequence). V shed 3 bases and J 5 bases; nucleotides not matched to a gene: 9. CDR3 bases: TGTGCCAGCAGCCATGAGGGTCTTAGCGGGGAGACCCAGTACTTC. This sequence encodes CASSHEGLSGETQYF.

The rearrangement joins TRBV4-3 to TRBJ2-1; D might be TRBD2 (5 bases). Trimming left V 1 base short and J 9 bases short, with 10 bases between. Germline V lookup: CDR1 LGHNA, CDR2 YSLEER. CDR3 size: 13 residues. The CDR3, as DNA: TGCGCCAGCAGCCAAGGGAGGCTAGCTGAGCAGTTCTTC. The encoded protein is CASSQGRLAEQFF.

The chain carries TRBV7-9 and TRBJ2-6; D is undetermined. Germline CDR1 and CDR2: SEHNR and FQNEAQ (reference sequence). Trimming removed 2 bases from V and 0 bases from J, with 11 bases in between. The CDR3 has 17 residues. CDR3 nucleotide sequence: TGTGCCAGCAGCTTATTGGGCCCTGCCTCTGGGGCCAACGTCCTGACTTTC. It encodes CASSLLGPASGANVLTF. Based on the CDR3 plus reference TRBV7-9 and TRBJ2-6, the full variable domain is DTGVSQNPRHKITKRGQNVTFRCDPISEHNRLYWYRQTLGQGPEFLTYFQNEAQLEKSRLLSDRFSAERPKGSFSTLEIQRTEQGDSAMYLCASSLLGPASGANVLTFGAGSRLTVL.

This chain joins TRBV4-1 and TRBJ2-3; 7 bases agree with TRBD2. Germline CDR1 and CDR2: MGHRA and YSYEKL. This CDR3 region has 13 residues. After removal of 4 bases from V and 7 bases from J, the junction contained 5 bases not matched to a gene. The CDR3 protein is CASSLKLANTQYF. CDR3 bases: TGCGCCAGCAGCCTAAAACTAGCGAATACGCAGTATTTT.

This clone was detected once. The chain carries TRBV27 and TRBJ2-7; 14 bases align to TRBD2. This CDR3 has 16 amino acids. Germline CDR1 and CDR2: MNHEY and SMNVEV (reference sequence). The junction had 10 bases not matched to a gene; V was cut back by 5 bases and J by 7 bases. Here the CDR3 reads CASSPRGLAGVGEQYF. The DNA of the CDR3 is TGTGCCAGCAGTCCTCGGGGACTAGCGGGAGTGGGGGAGCAGTACTTC.

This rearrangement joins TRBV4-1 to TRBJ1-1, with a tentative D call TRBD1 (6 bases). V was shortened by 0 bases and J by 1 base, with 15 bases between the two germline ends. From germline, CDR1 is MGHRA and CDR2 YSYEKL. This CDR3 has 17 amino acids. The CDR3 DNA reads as TGCGCCAGCAGCCAAGATGGCTCGGGGGGCCGGAACACTGAAGCTTTCTTT. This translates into CASSQDGSGGRNTEAFF.

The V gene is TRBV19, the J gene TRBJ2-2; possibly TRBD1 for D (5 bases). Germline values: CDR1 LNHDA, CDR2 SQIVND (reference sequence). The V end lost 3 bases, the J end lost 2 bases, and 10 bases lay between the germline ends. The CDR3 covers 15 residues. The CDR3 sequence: CASSIYQGNTGELFF. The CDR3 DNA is TGTGCCAGTAGTATCTACCAGGGAAACACCGGGGAGCTGTTTTTT. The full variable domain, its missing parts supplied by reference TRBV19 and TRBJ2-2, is DGGITQSPKYLFRKEGQNVTLSCEQNLNHDAMYWYRQDPGQGLRLIYYSQIVNDFQKGDIAEGYSVSREKKESFPLTVTSAQKNPTAFYLCASSIYQGNTGELFFGEGSRLTVL.

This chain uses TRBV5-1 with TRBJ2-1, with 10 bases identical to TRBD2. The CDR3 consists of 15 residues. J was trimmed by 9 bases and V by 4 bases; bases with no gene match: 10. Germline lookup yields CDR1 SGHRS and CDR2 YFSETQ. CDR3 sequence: CASSAVERGGSEQFF. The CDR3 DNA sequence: TGCGCCAGCAGCGCCGTTGAGCGGGGGGGCAGTGAGCAGTTCTTC.

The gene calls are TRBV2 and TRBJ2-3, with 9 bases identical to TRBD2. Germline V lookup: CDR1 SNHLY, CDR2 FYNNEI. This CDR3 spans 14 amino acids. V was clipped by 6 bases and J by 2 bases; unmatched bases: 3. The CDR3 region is CASRAGGATDTQYF. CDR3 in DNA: TGTGCCAGCAGGGCGGGGGGGGCCACAGATACGCAGTATTTT.

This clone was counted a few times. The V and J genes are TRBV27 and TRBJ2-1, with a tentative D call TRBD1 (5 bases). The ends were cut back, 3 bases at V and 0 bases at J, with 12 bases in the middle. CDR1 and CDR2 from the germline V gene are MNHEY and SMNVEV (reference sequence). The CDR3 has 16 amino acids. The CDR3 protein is CASSLSTARSYNEQFF. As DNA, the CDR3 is TGTGCCAGCAGTTTGTCGACAGCCCGCTCCTACAATGAGCAGTTCTTC.

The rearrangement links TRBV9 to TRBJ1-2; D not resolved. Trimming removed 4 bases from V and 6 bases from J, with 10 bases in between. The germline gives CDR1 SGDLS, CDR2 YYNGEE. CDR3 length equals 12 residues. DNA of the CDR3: TGTGCCAGCAGCAGGCAGGAGGATGGCTACACCTTC. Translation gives CASSRQEDGYTF. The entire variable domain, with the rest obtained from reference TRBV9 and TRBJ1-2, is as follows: DSGVTQTPKHLITATGQRVTLRCSPRSGDLSVYWYQQSLDQGLQFLIQYYNGEERAKGNILERFSAQQFPDLHSELNLSSLELGDSALYFCASSRQEDGYTFGSGTRLTVV.

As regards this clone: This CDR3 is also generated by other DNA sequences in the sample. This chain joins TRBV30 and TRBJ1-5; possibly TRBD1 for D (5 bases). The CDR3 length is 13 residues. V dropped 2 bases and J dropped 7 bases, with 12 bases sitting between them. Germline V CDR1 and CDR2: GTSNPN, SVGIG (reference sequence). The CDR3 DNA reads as TGTGCCTGGAGTAGGGGCGACGACCAGCCCCAGCATTTT. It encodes CAWSRGDDQPQHF.

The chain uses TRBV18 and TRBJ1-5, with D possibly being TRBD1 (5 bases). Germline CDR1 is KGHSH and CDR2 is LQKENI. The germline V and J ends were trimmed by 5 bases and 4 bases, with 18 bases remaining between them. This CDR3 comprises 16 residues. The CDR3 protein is CASSSQGRRGNQPQHF. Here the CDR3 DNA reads TGTGCCAGCTCATCCCAGGGACGTCGGGGGAATCAGCCCCAGCATTTT.

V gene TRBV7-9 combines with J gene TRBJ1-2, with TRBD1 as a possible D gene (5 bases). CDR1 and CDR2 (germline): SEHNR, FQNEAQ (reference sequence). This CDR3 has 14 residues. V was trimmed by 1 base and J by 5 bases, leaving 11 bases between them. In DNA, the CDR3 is TGTGCCAGCAGCTTAGAGGGGATGGGTTATGGCTACACCTTC. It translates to CASSLEGMGYGYTF.

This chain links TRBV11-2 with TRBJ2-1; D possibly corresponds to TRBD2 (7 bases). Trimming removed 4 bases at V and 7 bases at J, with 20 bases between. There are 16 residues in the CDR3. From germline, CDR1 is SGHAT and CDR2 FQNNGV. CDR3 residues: CASSSRAPGGRNEQFF. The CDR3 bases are TGTGCCAGCAGCTCCCGCGCGCCGGGGGGCCGGAATGAGCAGTTCTTC.

This CDR3 is CAASGGTDTQYF. The CDR3, as DNA: TGTGCCGCTAGCGGGGGGACAGATACGCAGTATTTT. J is TRBJ2-3 and V is TRBV10-3; 11 bases are a match to TRBD2. CDR3 size: 12 residues. V dropped 11 bases and J dropped 3; count of bases not matched to a gene: 1. Germline V lookup: CDR1 ENHRY, CDR2 SYGVKD.

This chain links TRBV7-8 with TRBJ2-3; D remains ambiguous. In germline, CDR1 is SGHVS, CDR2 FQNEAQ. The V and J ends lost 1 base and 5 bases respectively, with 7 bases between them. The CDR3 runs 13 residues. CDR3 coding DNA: TGTGCCAGCAGCTTAGGAACTGGAGATACGCAGTATTTT. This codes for CASSLGTGDTQYF.

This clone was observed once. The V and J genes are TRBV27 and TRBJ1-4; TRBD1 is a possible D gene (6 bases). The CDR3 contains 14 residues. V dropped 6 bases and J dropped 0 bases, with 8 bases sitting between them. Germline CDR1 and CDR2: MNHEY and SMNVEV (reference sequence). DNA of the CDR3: TGTGCCAGCAGGGGGGACACAACTAATGAAAAACTGTTTTTT. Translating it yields CASRGDTTNEKLFF.

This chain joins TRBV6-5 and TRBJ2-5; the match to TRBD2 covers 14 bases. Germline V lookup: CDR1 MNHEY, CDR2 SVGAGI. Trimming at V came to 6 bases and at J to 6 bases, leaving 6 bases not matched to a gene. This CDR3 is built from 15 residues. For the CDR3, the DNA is TGTGCCAGCAGCTCGACTAGCGGGGGGGCGAAGACCCAGTACTTC. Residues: CASSSTSGGAKTQYF.

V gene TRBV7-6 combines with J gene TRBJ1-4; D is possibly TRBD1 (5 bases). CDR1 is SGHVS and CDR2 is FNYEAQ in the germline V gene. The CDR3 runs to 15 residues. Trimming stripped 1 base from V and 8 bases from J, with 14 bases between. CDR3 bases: TGTGCCAGCAGCTTAGTATGGCAGGGTAAAGAAAAACTGTTTTTT. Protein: CASSLVWQGKEKLFF.